This TCR beta chain was captured in a study of blood T cell repertoires in COVID-19. This clone has a single count. Per the study methods: It was from reference gene primer amplification that nucleated cell counts were estimated. Here immunoSEQ multiplex PCR was the method, and the copy in TCRdb shows in-frame clones only, minus some. V, J and clone size were drawn from that table, and D and trimming were deduced from the DNA. The sample lists 150,000 to 180,000 clones; around 80% were seen once. Trimming left V 3 bases short and J 0 bases short, with 11 bases between. The CDR3 has 15 residues. Germline V gene lookup returns CDR1 SGHTA and CDR2 FQGNSA. The study drew participants aged roughly 18 to 95 years from fewer than 30 US areas. All recovered Cohort 3 donors got two negative PCRs, got clearance, or saw symptom resolution.

The chain has TRBV7-2 and TRBJ1-2; D gene ambiguous. The sequence was obtained from a man aged 50-59 years who had recovered from COVID-19. Sequenced material: PBMCs or T cells enriched from blood (not recorded which). As DNA, the CDR3 is TGTGCCAGCAGCTTCAACTCGGTCGCTAACTATGGCTACACCTTC. Its protein is CASSFNSVANYGYTF.